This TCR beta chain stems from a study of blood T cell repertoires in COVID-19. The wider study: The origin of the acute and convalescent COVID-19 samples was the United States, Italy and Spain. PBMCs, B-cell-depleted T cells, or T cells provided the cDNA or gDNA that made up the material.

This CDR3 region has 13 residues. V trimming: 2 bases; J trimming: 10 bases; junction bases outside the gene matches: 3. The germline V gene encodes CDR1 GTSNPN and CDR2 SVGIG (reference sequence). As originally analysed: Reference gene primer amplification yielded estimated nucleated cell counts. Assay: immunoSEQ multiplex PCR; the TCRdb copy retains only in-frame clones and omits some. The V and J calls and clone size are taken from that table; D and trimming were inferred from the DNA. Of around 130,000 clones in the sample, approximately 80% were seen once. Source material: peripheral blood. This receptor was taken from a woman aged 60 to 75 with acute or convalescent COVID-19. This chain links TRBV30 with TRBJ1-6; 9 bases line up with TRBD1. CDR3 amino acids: CAWSRQGDSPLHF. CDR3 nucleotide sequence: TGTGCCTGGAGTAGACAGGGGGACTCACCCCTCCACTTT.